This passage covers 5 T cell receptor beta chains from one sample sequenced in a study of blood T cells in healthy people across ages. For the second PCR, which ran for 7 to 11 cycles, a sample-barcoded 5' primer and a J-beta primer mix were used. MiXCR, run by TCRdb on the 5' RACE reads, gives a single entry per CDR3 protein. The data contain approximately 690,000 distinct CDR3 sequences, around 41% of them singletons. Sequencing was performed on blood. The receptors here all came from an older man in good health.

The chain joins TRBV27 to TRBJ1-5; D perhaps matches TRBD1 (5 bases). The CDR3 is made up of 15 amino acids. Trimming cost V 6 bases and J 0 bases, with 12 bases left between them. Germline V CDR1 and CDR2: MNHEY, SMNVEV (reference sequence). The CDR3 DNA reads as TGTGCCAGCAGCTCTATGGGGGGTAGCAATCAGCCCCAGCATTTT. This encodes CASSSMGGSNQPQHF.

This clonotype was counted a single time. The rearrangement uses TRBV20-1 and TRBJ2-3; possibly TRBD1 for D (5 bases). The CDR3 is made up of 15 amino acids. The V gene lost 3 bases and the J gene lost 4 bases, with 17 bases spanning the gap. Germline V gives CDR1 DFQATT, CDR2 SNEGSKA (reference sequence). CDR3: CSASQQGPSADTQYF. DNA for the CDR3: TGCAGTGCTAGTCAGCAGGGTCCCTCAGCAGATACGCAGTATTTT.

This clonotype was observed a handful of times. The genes are TRBV6-1 and TRBJ1-1; D unresolved. CDR1 is MNHNS, CDR2 SASEGT, per germline. The CDR3 is 12 amino acids. V lost 7 bases to trimming and J lost 7 bases, with 13 bases between them. Written as DNA, the CDR3 is TGTGCCAGCAATAACATGGCGTATGAAGCTTTCTTT. Translated: CASNNMAYEAFF.

The V and J genes are TRBV30 and TRBJ2-3; D gene unclear. V lost 3 bases and J lost 0, with 13 bases in between. Per germline, CDR1 GTSNPN and CDR2 SVGIG (reference sequence). This CDR3 has 15 residues. CDR3 sequence: CAWSANLGSTDTQYF. CDR3 sequence (DNA): TGTGCCTGGAGCGCCAACCTTGGGAGCACAGATACGCAGTATTTT.

This clonotype was detected once. The chain recombines TRBV6-6 with TRBJ1-6; tentative D call: TRBD1 (5 bases). There are 14 residues in the CDR3. From germline, CDR1 is MNHNY and CDR2 SVGAGI (reference sequence). Trimming left V 7 bases short and J 9 bases short, with 16 bases between. The CDR3 is CASNFRQGGSPLHF. The CDR3 nucleotides read TGTGCCAGCAATTTTCGGCAGGGTGGTTCACCCCTCCACTTT.